One and the same sample provided the 9 T cell receptor beta chains below, sequenced in a study of blood T cell repertoires in COVID-19 (dated by TCRdb to the early 2020s). Library preparation used the immunoSEQ multiplex PCR assay. In TCRdb, the immuneACCESS table is reduced to in-frame sequences with V and J assigned. These tables do not hold every clone; where another copy was compared, an unresolved V gene accounts for under half, and the others remain unexplained. This sample is represented by about 40,000 clones; about 80% of them were singletons. Around 2.5% of the sample rests with the top ten. The sequenced sample consisted of peripheral blood. The receptors here all came from a woman aged 55-69 years with acute or convalescent COVID-19.

V is TRBV25-1 and J is TRBJ2-1; D unclear. The V end was cut by 2 bases, the J end by 7 bases, with 18 bases between. The CDR3 length is 16 residues. The V gene's germline CDR1 is MGHDK and CDR2 SYGVNS. The CDR3 spells CASSEQGSTGWNEQFF. The CDR3 nucleotides are TGTGCCAGCAGTGAACAAGGCTCGACCGGGTGGAATGAGCAGTTCTTC.

This rearrangement joins TRBV23-1 to TRBJ1-2; tentative D call: TRBD1 (6 bases). TRBV23-1 is recorded as an ORF, its role being uncertain. Trimming left V 9 bases short and J 5 bases short, with 16 bases between. The CDR3 loop spans 13 amino acids. The CDR3, as DNA: TGCGCCAGAGCTACAGGGTCGGGTTATGGCTACACCTTC. Amino acids: CARATGSGYGYTF.

The count of this clone is one. V gene TRBV7-9 combines with J gene TRBJ1-2; 11 bases align to TRBD1. J was trimmed by 7 bases and V by 7 bases; bases with no gene match: 8. This CDR3 is built from 14 residues. The germline CDR1 and CDR2 sequences are SEHNR and FQNEAQ (reference sequence). The CDR3 loop is CASNRDRGIGGYTF. The CDR3 bases are TGTGCCAGCAACCGGGACAGGGGGATTGGTGGCTACACCTTC.

CDR3 amino acids: CSAAPGIEAFF. The CDR3 DNA reads TGCAGTGCTGCGCCCGGTATTGAAGCTTTCTTT. The V gene is TRBV20-1, the J gene TRBJ1-1, with unresolved D. CDR3 length equals 11 residues. CDR1 and CDR2 from the germline V gene are DFQATT and SNEGSKA (reference sequence). Trimming pared 5 bases from V and 7 bases from J, leaving 11 bases between.

The chain combines TRBV6-5 with TRBJ1-2; 8 bases match TRBD1. The length of the CDR3 is 12 residues. With V trimmed by 6 bases and J by 7 bases, 4 bases remained unmatched. Germline lookup yields CDR1 MNHEY and CDR2 SVGAGI. CDR3: CASSTTGGGYTF. The CDR3 bases are TGTGCCAGCAGCACCACAGGGGGTGGCTACACCTTC.

The V and J genes are TRBV7-2 and TRBJ1-6, with a weak D call TRBD1 (5 bases). CDR3 size: 15 residues. The V gene lost 7 bases and the J gene lost 6 bases, with 16 bases spanning the gap. Germline V CDR1 and CDR2: SGHTA, FQGNSA. DNA of the CDR3: TGTGCCAGCAACCCTGCGGCGGGGGTTAATTCACCCCTCCACTTT. Translation: CASNPAAGVNSPLHF.

Written as DNA, the CDR3 is TGTGCCAGCAGACAGGGGGCCCCCGAGACCCAGTACTTC. It is translated as CASRQGAPETQYF. The chain combines TRBV2 with TRBJ2-5; 9 nucleotides match TRBD1. The CDR3 runs to 13 residues. Losses at the gene ends were 6 bases for V and 5 bases for J; bases not matched to a gene: 4. Germline V gene data show CDR1 as SNHLY and CDR2 as FYNNEI. The full variable domain, in which reference TRBV2 and TRBJ2-5 provide the parts outside the CDR3, is EPEVTQTPSHQVTQMGQEVILRCVPISNHLYFYWYRQILGQKVEFLVSFYNNEISEKSEIFDDQFSVERPDGSNFTLKIRSTKLEDSAMYFCASRQGAPETQYFGPGTRLLVL.

The chain is built from TRBV6-5 and TRBJ2-7; tentatively, D is TRBD2 (5 bases). Deletions cut 7 bases from V and 5 bases from J, with 15 bases between. The CDR3 runs to 13 residues. Germline V gene data show CDR1 as MNHEY and CDR2 as SVGAGI. The chain's CDR3 is CASTTGDRDEQYF. In DNA, the CDR3 is TGTGCCAGCACTACCGGGGATCGAGACGAGCAGTACTTC.

The rearrangement links TRBV24-1 to TRBJ2-1; possible D gene TRBD1, 6 bases. There are 18 residues in the CDR3. Trimming shortened V by 9 bases and J by 0 bases, and 23 bases separated the two germline ends. CDR1 and CDR2 (germline): KGHDR, SFDVKD. In nucleotides, the CDR3 is TGTGCCACCTGGCAGGGGTCAGCCGACGATCACTCCTACAATGAGCAGTTCTTC. Translating it yields CATWQGSADDHSYNEQFF.